This T cell receptor (beta chain) was sequenced in a study of T cell responses to AZD1222 COVID-19 vaccine. Sequencing used immunoSEQ multiplex PCR; TCRdb keeps in-frame clones, though not all of them. Altogether more than 110,000 clones are present, 88% being singletons, with the ten largest covering 3.1%. The V end lost 4 bases, the J end lost 7 bases, and 8 bases lay between the germline ends. The CDR3 runs 13 residues. Germline values: CDR1 LGHNA, CDR2 YNFKEQ. This clone was seen only once. This chain uses TRBV4-2 with TRBJ1-6; D not certain. Sequencing used peripheral blood, obtained 28 days after the second AZD1222 dose. The source is an adult who received the AZD1222 COVID-19 vaccine. The CDR3 DNA sequence: TGTGCCAGCAGCCGCCTCGGGAATTCACCCCTCCACTTT. As protein: CASSRLGNSPLHF.